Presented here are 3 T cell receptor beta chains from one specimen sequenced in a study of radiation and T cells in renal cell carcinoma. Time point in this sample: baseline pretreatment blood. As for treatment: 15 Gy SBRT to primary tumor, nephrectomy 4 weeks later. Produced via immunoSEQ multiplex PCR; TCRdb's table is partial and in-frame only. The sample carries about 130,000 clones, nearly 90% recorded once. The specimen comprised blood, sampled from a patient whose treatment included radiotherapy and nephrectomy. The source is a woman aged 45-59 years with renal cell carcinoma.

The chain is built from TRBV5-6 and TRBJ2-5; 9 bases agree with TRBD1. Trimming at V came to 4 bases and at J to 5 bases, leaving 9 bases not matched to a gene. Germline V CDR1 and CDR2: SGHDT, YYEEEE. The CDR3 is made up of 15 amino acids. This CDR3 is CASSRGQGSGETQYF. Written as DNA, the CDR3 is TGTGCCAGCAGCAGGGGACAGGGTTCAGGGGAGACCCAGTACTTC.

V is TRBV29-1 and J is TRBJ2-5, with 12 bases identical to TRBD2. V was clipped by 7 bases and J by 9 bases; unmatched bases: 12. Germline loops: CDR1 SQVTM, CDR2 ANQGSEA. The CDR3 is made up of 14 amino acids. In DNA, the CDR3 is TGCAGCGCTGGCGTTGGGACTAGCGGGCGGGCCCAGTACTTC. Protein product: CSAGVGTSGRAQYF.

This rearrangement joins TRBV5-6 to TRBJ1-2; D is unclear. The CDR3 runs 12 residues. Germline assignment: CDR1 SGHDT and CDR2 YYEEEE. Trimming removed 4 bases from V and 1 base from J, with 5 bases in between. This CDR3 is CASSLLNYGYTF. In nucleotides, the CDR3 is TGTGCCAGCAGCCTCCTTAACTATGGCTACACCTTC.